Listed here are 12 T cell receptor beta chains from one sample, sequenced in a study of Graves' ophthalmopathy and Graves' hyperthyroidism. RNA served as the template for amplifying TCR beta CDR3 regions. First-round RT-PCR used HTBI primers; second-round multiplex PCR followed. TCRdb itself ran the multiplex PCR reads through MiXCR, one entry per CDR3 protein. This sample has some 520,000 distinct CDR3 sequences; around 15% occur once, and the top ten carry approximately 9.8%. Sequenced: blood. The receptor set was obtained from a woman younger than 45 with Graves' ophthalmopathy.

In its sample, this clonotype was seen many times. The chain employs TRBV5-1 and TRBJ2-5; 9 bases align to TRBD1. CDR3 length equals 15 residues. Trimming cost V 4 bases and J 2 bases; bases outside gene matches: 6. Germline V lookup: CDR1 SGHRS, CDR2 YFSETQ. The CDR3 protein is CASSHGQGKQETQYF. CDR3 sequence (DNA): TGCGCCAGCAGCCACGGACAGGGGAAACAAGAGACCCAGTACTTC.

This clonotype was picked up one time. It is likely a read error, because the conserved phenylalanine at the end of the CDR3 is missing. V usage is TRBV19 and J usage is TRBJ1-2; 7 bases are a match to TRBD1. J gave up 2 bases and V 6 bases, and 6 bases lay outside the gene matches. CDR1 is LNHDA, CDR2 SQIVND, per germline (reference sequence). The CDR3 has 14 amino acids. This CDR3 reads CASSPTGANYGYTL. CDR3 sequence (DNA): TGTGCCAGTAGCCCCACAGGGGCAAACTATGGCTACACCCTC.

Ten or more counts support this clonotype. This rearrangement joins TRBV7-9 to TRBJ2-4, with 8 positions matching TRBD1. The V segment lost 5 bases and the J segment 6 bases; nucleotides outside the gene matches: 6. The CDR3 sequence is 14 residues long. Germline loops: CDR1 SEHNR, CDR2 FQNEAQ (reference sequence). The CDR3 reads CASSPPGQANIQYF. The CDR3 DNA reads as TGTGCCAGCAGCCCCCCGGGACAGGCAAACATTCAGTACTTC.

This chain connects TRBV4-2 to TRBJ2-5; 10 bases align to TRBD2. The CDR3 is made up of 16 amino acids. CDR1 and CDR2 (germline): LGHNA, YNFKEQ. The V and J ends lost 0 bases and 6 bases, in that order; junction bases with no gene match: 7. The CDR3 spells CASSQDSSGGGKTQYF. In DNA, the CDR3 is TGTGCCAGCAGCCAAGATTCCAGCGGGGGGGGAAAGACCCAGTACTTC.

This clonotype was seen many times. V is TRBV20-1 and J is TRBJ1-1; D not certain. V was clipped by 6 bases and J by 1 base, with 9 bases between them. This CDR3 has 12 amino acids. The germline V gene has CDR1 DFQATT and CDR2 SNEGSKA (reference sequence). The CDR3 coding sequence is TGCAGTGCCCCTCTGGCGAACACTGAAGCTTTCTTT. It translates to CSAPLANTEAFF.

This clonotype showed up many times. This CDR3 is CATAGRGDQPQHF. The CDR3 nucleotides are TGTGCCACTGCCGGACGGGGAGATCAGCCCCAGCATTTT. This rearrangement joins TRBV7-8 to TRBJ1-5; unclear D gene. The CDR3 length is 13 residues. Germline V CDR1 and CDR2: SGHVS, FQNEAQ. Trimming stripped 10 bases from V and 5 bases from J, with 15 bases between.

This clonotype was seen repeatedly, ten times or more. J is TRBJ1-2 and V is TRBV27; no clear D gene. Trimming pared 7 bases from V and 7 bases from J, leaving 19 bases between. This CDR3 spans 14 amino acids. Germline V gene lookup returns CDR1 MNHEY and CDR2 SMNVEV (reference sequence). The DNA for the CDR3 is TGTGCCAGCAAAATATGGAGCGAAGGCGTTGGCTACACCTTC. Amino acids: CASKIWSEGVGYTF.

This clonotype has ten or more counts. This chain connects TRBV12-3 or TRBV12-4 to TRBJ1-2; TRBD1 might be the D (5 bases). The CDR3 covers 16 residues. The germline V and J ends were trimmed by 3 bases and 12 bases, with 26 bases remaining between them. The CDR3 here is CASSLGRVANRGGDTF. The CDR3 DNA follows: TGTGCCAGCAGTTTGGGCAGGGTGGCAAATCGGGGAGGAGACACCTTC.

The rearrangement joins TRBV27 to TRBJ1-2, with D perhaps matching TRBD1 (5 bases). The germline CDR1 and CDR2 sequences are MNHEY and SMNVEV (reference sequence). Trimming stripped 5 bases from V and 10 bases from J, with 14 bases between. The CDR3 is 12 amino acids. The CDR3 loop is CASSPTVTDYTF. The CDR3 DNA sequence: TGTGCCAGCAGTCCGACAGTGACTGACTACACCTTC.

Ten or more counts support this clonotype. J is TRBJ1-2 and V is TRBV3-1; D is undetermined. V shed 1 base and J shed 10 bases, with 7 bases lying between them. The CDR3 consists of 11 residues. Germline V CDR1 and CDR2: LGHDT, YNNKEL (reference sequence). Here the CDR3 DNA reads TGTGCCAGCAGCCAAGGGGCCTTCTACACCTTC. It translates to CASSQGAFYTF.

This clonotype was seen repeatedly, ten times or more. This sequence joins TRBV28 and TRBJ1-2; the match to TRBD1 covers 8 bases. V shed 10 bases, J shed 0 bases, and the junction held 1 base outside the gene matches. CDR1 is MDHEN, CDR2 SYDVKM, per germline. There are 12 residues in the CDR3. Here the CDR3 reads CAIQGANYGYTF. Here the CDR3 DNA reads TGTGCCATACAGGGGGCTAACTATGGCTACACCTTC.

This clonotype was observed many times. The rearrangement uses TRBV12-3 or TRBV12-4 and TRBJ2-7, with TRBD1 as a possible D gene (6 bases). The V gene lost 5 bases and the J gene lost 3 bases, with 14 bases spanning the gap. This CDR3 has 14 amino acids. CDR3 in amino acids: CASSPVGDIYEQYF. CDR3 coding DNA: TGTGCCAGCAGTCCGGTCGGGGACATCTACGAGCAGTACTTC.